This T cell receptor beta chain was sequenced in a study of cytomegalovirus exposure and HLA in healthy donors. The PCR had 60 Vbeta and 13 Jbeta primers. Repertoires were generated with immunoSEQ multiplex PCR, while TCRdb's copy carries only in-frame clones and drops some. The table includes approximately 93,000 clones, under 85% detected once. Germline CDR1 reads MDHEN; CDR2 reads SYDVKM. The CDR3 is 17 amino acids. Trimming took 3 bases from V and 8 from J; bases not matched to a gene: 11. In nominal health when sampled, donors likely had unrecorded immune exposures nonetheless. The clonotype comes from a woman aged 40 to 55 in good health and CMV-seronegative. Sequencing input: PBMCs. The J gene is TRBJ1-4, the V gene TRBV28; 11 bases align to TRBD1. The CDR3: CASSFPGQGALGEKLFF. Written as DNA, the CDR3 is TGTGCCAGCAGTTTCCCCGGACAGGGGGCGCTGGGAGAAAAACTGTTTTTT.